Listed below are T cell receptor beta chains from one sample, sequenced in a study of T cells after yellow fever vaccination. TCRdb ran MiXCR on the 5' RACE reads and lists one entry per CDR3 protein. The sample yields under 250,000 distinct CDR3 sequences, 3% to 3.5% seen once. The sample was CD4+ T cells sorted from PBMCs, taken 10 days after the yellow fever booster vaccination. The receptors were gathered from a young man who received the YFV17D yellow fever vaccine. Both conserved end residues are part of each CDR3. Each record gives: clone size, V gene, D gene, CDR3 length, J gene, CDR3 DNA, CDR3 protein. A D gene is named only where the DNA matches it firmly. The listing skips clone size in some rows; elsewhere it reads once, few, many or a size class.

size: few; V: TRBV24-1; D: TRBD1; length: 18; J: TRBJ2-1; DNA: TGTGCCACCAGTGAATCCCCTCCGGGACAGGGGAAGTACAATGAGCAGTTCTTC; CDR3: CATSESPPGQGKYNEQFF
size: few; V: TRBV2; D: TRBD1; length: 16; J: TRBJ2-7; DNA: TGTGCCAGCATATACGCGCGGACAGGGGAGGACTACGAGCAGTACTTC; CDR3: CASIYARTGEDYEQYF
size: NA; V: TRBV9; D: NA; length: 13; J: TRBJ2-5; DNA: TGTGCCAGCAGCGTCCAGGGACAAGAGACCCAGTACTTC; CDR3: CASSVQGQETQYF
size: few; V: TRBV4-1; D: NA; length: 17; J: TRBJ2-3; DNA: TGCGCCAGCAGCTACCGGGGGACCGCTACTAGCACAGATACGCAGTATTTT; CDR3: CASSYRGTATSTDTQYF
size: few; V: TRBV2; D: NA; length: 11; J: TRBJ2-7; DNA: TGTGCCAGCACTCCCCGGGGCGAGCAGTACTTC; CDR3: CASTPRGEQYF
size: NA; V: TRBV11-2; D: NA; length: 15; J: TRBJ1-6; DNA: TGTGCCAGCAGCCGGCCGAGGGGGGGCGTGACACCCCTCCACTTT; CDR3: CASSRPRGGVTPLHF
size: few; V: TRBV5-1; D: NA; length: 16; J: TRBJ1-3; DNA: TGCGCCAGCAGCTTTGGGGGTGCTCCCTCTGGAAACACCATATATTTT; CDR3: CASSFGGAPSGNTIYF
size: many; V: TRBV11-3; D: NA; length: 13; J: TRBJ2-4; DNA: TGTGCCAGCAGCTTAGGGGCAGGAAACATTCAGTACTTC; CDR3: CASSLGAGNIQYF
size: few; V: TRBV5-4; D: NA; length: 14; J: TRBJ1-1; DNA: TGTGCCAGCAGCTTCGTGGGGATGAACACTGAAGCTTTCTTT; CDR3: CASSFVGMNTEAFF
size: NA; V: TRBV4-1; D: NA; length: 14; J: TRBJ1-1; DNA: TGCGCCAGCAGCCAACGGGGGCAGAAAACTGAAGCTTTCTTT; CDR3: CASSQRGQKTEAFF
size: many; V: TRBV6-5; D: NA; length: 16; J: TRBJ2-2; DNA: TGTGCCAGCAGTTTCGCAATGCCCGGGGACACCGGGGAGCTGTTTTTT; CDR3: CASSFAMPGDTGELFF
size: NA; V: TRBV10-3; D: NA; length: 12; J: TRBJ1-2; DNA: TGTGCCATCAGTGTAGACAGCTATGGCTACACCTTC; CDR3: CAISVDSYGYTF
size: many; V: TRBV7-2; D: NA; length: 14; J: TRBJ2-1; DNA: TGTGCCAGCAGCTTAGCGACTAATTACAATGAGCAGTTCTTC; CDR3: CASSLATNYNEQFF
size: many; V: TRBV7-3; D: NA; length: 16; J: TRBJ1-1; DNA: TGTGCCAGCAGCTTAACGACGACAACGATGAACACTGAAGCTTTCTTT; CDR3: CASSLTTTTMNTEAFF
size: few; V: TRBV12-3/TRBV12-4; D: NA; length: 13; J: TRBJ1-5; DNA: TGTGCCAGCAGTTTGAGAGGCGAGGGGCCCCAGCATTTT; CDR3: CASSLRGEGPQHF
size: NA; V: TRBV10-3; D: NA; length: 16; J: TRBJ1-6; DNA: TGTGCCATCAGTGAGTCGAGACCCGGAGGGAATTCACCCCTCCACTTT; CDR3: CAISESRPGGNSPLHF
size: many; V: TRBV20-1; D: NA; length: 11; J: TRBJ2-3; DNA: TGCAGTGCCCCCATAGGGGATACGCAGTATTTT; CDR3: CSAPIGDTQYF
size: NA; V: TRBV5-1; D: TRBD2; length: 17; J: TRBJ2-1; DNA: TGCGCCAGCAGTTCTTCTAGCGGGGGGGCCTCCTACAATGAGCAGTTCTTC; CDR3: CASSSSSGGASYNEQFF
size: many; V: TRBV7-2; D: NA; length: 14; J: TRBJ1-3; DNA: TGTGCCAGCAGCTTAGTTCGTCGGGAGGACACCATATATTTT; CDR3: CASSLVRREDTIYF
size: NA; V: TRBV28; D: TRBD1; length: 13; J: TRBJ1-2; DNA: TGTGCCAGCCTGGGACAGCAACTTTATGGCTACACCTTC; CDR3: CASLGQQLYGYTF
size: many; V: TRBV5-5; D: NA; length: 15; J: TRBJ1-5; DNA: TGTGCCAGCAGCTTGGTCGTCCAGGGTGATCAGCCCCAGCATTTT; CDR3: CASSLVVQGDQPQHF
size: NA; V: TRBV20-1; D: TRBD1; length: 12; J: TRBJ2-5; DNA: TGCAGTGCTGGACAGGGACAAGAGACCCAGTACTTC; CDR3: CSAGQGQETQYF
size: few; V: TRBV7-2; D: TRBD1; length: 14; J: TRBJ1-6; DNA: TGTGCCAGCGTCTCCGGGACAGCAAATTCACCCCTCCACTTT; CDR3: CASVSGTANSPLHF
size: few; V: TRBV4-1; D: NA; length: 17; J: TRBJ2-2; DNA: TGCGCCAGCAGCCCCCGTAAGAAACTAACGAACACCGGGGAGCTGTTTTTT; CDR3: CASSPRKKLTNTGELFF
size: NA; V: TRBV12-3/TRBV12-4; D: NA; length: 15; J: TRBJ1-5; DNA: TGTGCCAGCAGTTTAGCGGACCATAGCAATCAGCCCCAGCATTTT; CDR3: CASSLADHSNQPQHF
size: few; V: TRBV7-9; D: NA; length: 12; J: TRBJ1-2; DNA: TGTGCCAGCAGCCTGGCCTCCCGGGGCTACACCTTC; CDR3: CASSLASRGYTF
size: few; V: TRBV6-2/TRBV6-3; D: NA; length: 13; J: TRBJ1-1; DNA: TGTGCCAGCAGTTACCTCGTGAACACTGAAGCTTTCTTT; CDR3: CASSYLVNTEAFF
size: many; V: TRBV7-2; D: NA; length: 14; J: TRBJ2-7; DNA: TGTGCCAGCAGCTTAGATTGGGGCGGTGCCCTACAGTACTTC; CDR3: CASSLDWGGALQYF
size: NA; V: TRBV7-2; D: NA; length: 14; J: TRBJ1-6; DNA: TGTGCCAGCAGCTCTACAGGGTCCCCTTCACCCCTCCACTTT; CDR3: CASSSTGSPSPLHF
size: NA; V: TRBV18; D: NA; length: 15; J: TRBJ1-6; DNA: TGTGCCAGCTCACCATCCGGCCAGGGTAATTCACCCCTCCACTTT; CDR3: CASSPSGQGNSPLHF
size: NA; V: TRBV18; D: TRBD1; length: 16; J: TRBJ2-2; DNA: TGTGCCAGCTCGCTCAGCGGGACAGGGGACACCGGGGAGCTGTTTTTT; CDR3: CASSLSGTGDTGELFF